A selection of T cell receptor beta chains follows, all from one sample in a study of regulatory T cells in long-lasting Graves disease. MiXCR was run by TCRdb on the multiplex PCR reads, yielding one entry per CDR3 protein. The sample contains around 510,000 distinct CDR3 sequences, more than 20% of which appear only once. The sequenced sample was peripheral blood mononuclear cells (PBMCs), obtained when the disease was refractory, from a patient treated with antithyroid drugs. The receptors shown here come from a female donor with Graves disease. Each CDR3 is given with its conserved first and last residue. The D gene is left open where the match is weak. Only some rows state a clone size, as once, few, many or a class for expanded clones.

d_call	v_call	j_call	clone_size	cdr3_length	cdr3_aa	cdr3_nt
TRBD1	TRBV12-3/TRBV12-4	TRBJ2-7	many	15	CASSPQRTGGHEQYF	TGTGCCAGCTCCCCCCAGCGGACAGGGGGCCACGAGCAGTACTTC
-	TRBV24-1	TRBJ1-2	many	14	CATSDRRQAYGYTF	TGTGCCACCTCGGACCGACGACAGGCCTATGGCTACACCTTC
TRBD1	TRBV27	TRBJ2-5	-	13	CASSMGQRETQYF	TGTGCCAGCAGCATGGGACAGCGAGAGACCCAGTACTTC
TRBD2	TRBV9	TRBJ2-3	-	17	CASSVALLAGVTDTQYF	TGTGCCAGCAGCGTAGCCCTACTAGCGGGAGTCACAGATACGCAGTATTTT
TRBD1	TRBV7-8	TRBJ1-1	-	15	CASSMPGQLNTEAFF	TGTGCCAGCAGCATGCCGGGACAGTTGAACACTGAAGCTTTCTTT
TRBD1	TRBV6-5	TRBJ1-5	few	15	CASSYWDRGDQPQHF	TGTGCCAGCAGTTACTGGGACAGGGGCGATCAGCCCCAGCATTTT
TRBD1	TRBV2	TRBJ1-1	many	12	CASSELRGEAFF	TGTGCCAGCAGTGAACTCAGGGGGGAAGCTTTCTTT
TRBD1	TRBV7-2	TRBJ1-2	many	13	CASTRTGAYGYTF	TGTGCCAGCACCCGGACAGGGGCCTATGGCTACACCTTC
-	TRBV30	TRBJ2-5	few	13	CASKGASQETQYF	TGTGCCTCTAAAGGGGCCAGTCAAGAGACCCAGTACTTC
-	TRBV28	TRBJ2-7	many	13	CASSIMSGHEQYF	TGTGCCAGCAGCATTATGTCCGGGCACGAGCAGTACTTC
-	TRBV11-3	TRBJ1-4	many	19	CASSLVWDSPEGFNEKLFF	TGTGCCAGCAGCTTAGTCTGGGACTCACCCGAGGGGTTTAATGAAAAACTGTTTTTT
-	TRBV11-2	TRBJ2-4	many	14	CASSLVGPKNIQYF	TGTGCCAGCAGCTTAGTGGGCCCCAAAAACATTCAGTACTTC
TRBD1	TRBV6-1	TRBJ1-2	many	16	CASSVTGTGDGYGYTF	TGTGCCAGCAGCGTTACCGGGACAGGGGACGGCTATGGCTACACCTTC
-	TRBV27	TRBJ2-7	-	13	CASSLMATGEQYF	TGTGCCAGCAGTTTGATGGCCACTGGCGAGCAGTACTTC
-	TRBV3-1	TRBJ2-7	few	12	CASSRQWVEQYF	TGTGCCAGCAGCCGACAGTGGGTCGAGCAGTACTTC
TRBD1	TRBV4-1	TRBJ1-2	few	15	CASSQERQGNYGYTF	TGCGCCAGCAGCCAAGAAAGACAGGGGAACTATGGCTACACCTTC
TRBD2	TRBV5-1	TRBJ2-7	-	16	CASSHGLAGGGSEQYF	TGCGCCAGCAGTCACGGGCTAGCGGGAGGTGGATCCGAGCAGTACTTC
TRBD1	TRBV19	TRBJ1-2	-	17	CASSVGQANPTNYGYTF	TGTGCCAGTAGTGTTGGACAGGCCAACCCCACTAACTATGGCTACACCTTC
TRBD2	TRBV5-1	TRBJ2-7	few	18	CASSLVPQTSGGTYEQYF	TGCGCCAGCAGCTTGGTCCCTCAGACTAGCGGGGGGACTTACGAGCAGTACTTC
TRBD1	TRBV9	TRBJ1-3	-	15	CASSPEDREGNTIYF	TGTGCCAGCAGCCCCGAGGACAGGGAGGGAAACACCATATATTTT
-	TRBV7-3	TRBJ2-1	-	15	CASSFGGNSYNEQFF	TGTGCCAGCAGCTTTGGCGGGAATTCTTATAATGAGCAGTTCTTC
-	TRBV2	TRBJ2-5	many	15	CASIERSHFQETQYF	TGTGCCAGCATAGAGCGCTCCCATTTCCAAGAGACCCAGTACTTC
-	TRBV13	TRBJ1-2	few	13	CASSWDVSYGYTF	TGTGCCAGCAGCTGGGACGTCAGCTATGGCTACACCTTC
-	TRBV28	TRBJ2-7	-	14	CASNPPRQTYEQYF	TGTGCCAGCAACCCCCCGAGACAGACCTACGAGCAGTACTTC
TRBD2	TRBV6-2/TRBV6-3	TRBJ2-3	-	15	CASSLAGGRTDTQYF	TGTGCCAGCAGTCTAGCGGGAGGAAGGACAGATACGCAGTATTTT
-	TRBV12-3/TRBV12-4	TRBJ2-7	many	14	CASSPPTVFYEQYF	TGTGCCAGCAGCCCCCCGACAGTCTTCTACGAGCAGTACTTC
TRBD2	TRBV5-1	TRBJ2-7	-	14	CASSLVSSGSRQYF	TGCGCCAGCAGCTTGGTTTCTAGCGGGAGTCGGCAGTACTTC
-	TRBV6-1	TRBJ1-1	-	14	CASRQGLLNTEAFF	TGTGCCAGCAGACAGGGCCTTCTGAACACTGAAGCTTTCTTT